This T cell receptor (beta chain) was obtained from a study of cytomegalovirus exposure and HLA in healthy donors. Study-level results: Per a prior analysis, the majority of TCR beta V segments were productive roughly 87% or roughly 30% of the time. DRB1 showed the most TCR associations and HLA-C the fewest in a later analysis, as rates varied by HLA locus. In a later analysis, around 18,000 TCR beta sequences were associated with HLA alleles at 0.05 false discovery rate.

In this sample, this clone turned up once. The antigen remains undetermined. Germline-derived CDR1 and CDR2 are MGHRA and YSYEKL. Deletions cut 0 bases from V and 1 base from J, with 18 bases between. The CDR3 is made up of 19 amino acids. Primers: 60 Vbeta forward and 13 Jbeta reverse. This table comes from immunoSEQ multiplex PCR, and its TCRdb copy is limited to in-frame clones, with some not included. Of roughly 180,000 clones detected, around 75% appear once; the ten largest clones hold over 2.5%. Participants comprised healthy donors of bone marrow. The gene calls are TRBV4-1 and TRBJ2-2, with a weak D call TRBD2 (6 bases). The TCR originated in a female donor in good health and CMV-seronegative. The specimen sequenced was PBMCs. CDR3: CASSQDPRFEGGNTGELFF. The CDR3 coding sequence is TGCGCCAGCAGCCAAGATCCCCGCTTTGAGGGAGGGAACACCGGGGAGCTGTTTTTT.